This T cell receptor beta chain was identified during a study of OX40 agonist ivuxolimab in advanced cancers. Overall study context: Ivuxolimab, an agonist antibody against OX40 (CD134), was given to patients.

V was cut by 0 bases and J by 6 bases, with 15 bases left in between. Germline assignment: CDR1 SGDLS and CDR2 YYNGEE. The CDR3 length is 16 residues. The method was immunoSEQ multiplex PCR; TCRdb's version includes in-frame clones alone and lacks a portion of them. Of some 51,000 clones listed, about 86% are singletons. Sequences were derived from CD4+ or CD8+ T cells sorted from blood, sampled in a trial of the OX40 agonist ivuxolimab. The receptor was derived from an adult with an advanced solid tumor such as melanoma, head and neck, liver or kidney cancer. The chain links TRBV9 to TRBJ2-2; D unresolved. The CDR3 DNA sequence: TGTGCCAGCAGCGTAGGGTGGCTAGTTGGAGCCGGGGAGCTGTTTTTT. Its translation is CASSVGWLVGAGELFF.